What follows are 5 T cell receptor beta chains derived from one specimen sequenced in a study of blood T cell repertoires in COVID-19. The method was immunoSEQ multiplex PCR; TCRdb's version includes in-frame clones alone and lacks a portion of them. The repertoire holds 70,000 or so clones, approximately 89% seen once, with 8% to 10% in the top ten. Sequenced material: peripheral blood. These receptors were collected from a human donor in a cohort sampled during active COVID-19.

The chain couples TRBV9 to TRBJ1-3, with D maybe TRBD1 (6 bases). CDR1 is SGDLS, CDR2 YYNGEE, per germline. Trimming shortened V by 4 bases and J by 4 bases, and 15 bases separated the two germline ends. The CDR3 loop spans 15 amino acids. The CDR3 is CASSPRTDPGNTIYF. In DNA, the CDR3 is TGTGCCAGCAGCCCGCGGACAGACCCAGGAAACACCATATATTTT.

This clone was detected only once. The chain employs TRBV15 and TRBJ1-4, with 7 bases fitting TRBD1. The length of the CDR3 is 16 residues. With V trimmed by 3 bases and J by 8 bases, 12 bases remained unmatched. CDR1 is LNHNV and CDR2 is YYDKDF in the germline V gene (reference sequence). The DNA for the CDR3 is TGTGCCACCAGCAGTAACCCCGGGACAGTCCGAGAAAAACTGTTTTTT. It codes for CATSSNPGTVREKLFF.

The gene calls are TRBV5-6 and TRBJ2-5, with D perhaps TRBD2 (7 bases). The CDR3 length is 15 residues. CDR1 is SGHDT, CDR2 YYEEEE, per germline. V was pared by 0 bases and J by 5 bases, with 14 bases between. CDR3: CASSLDTGGSETQYF. For the CDR3, the DNA is TGTGCCAGCAGCTTGGATACGGGGGGCAGTGAGACCCAGTACTTC.

The DNA for the CDR3 is TGTGCCTGGATACAAAGCTCCTATAATTCACCCCTCCACTTT. This encodes CAWIQSSYNSPLHF. This chain uses TRBV30 with TRBJ1-6, with D hard to call. The CDR3 has 14 residues. Germline values: CDR1 GTSNPN, CDR2 SVGIG (reference sequence). V was cut by 4 bases and J by 0 bases, with 7 bases left in between.

The rearrangement links TRBV18 to TRBJ1-1, with D perhaps TRBD1 (6 bases). V lost 3 bases and J 1 base, leaving 12 bases between the germline ends. Looked up from germline, CDR1 is KGHSH and CDR2 is LQKENI. The CDR3 consists of 15 residues. The CDR3: CASSPLQGKNTEAFF. In DNA, the CDR3 is TGTGCCAGCTCACCCCTACAGGGCAAGAACACTGAAGCTTTCTTT.